These 22 T cell receptor beta chains originate from one sample sequenced in a study of brain metastases from non-small cell lung cancer. Some clones are missing from TCRdb's copy, which holds only in-frame ones; the method was immunoSEQ multiplex PCR. This sample has 2,300 or so clones, with 75% to 85% found just once. Specimen: tumor-adjacent normal tissue. These receptors were taken from a donor at least 40 years old with non-small cell lung cancer.

The V gene is TRBV5-1, the J gene TRBJ2-2; no clear D gene. CDR3 size: 13 residues. With 4 bases removed from V and 6 bases from J, the gap between germline ends came to 10 bases. Germline loops: CDR1 SGHRS, CDR2 YFSETQ. The CDR3 region is CASSPDSPGELFF. The DNA of the CDR3 is TGCGCCAGCAGCCCTGACTCCCCCGGGGAGCTGTTTTTT.

This clone is a singleton in its sample. A read error may produce the germline difference seen at one junction end. The chain combines TRBV12-3 or TRBV12-4 with TRBJ2-1; no definite D call. The CDR3 is 13 residues long. CDR3 loop: CVSSLLRSNEQFF. DNA for the CDR3: TGTGTCAGCAGTTTATTAAGAAGTAATGAGCAGTTCTTC.

The genes are TRBV11-1 and TRBJ2-1; TRBD2 is a possible D gene (5 bases). Between the trimmed V and J ends, which lost 6 bases and 6 bases, there was a span of 12 bases. CDR3 length: 13 residues. Germline assignment: CDR1 SGHAT and CDR2 FQDESV (reference sequence). CDR3 in amino acids: CASRLVGTNEQFF. In DNA, the CDR3 is TGTGCCAGCAGACTAGTGGGAACCAATGAGCAGTTCTTC.

A few counts support this clone. The chain couples TRBV6-6 to TRBJ2-1, with D perhaps TRBD2 (6 bases). Looked up from germline, CDR1 is MNHNY and CDR2 is SVGAGI (reference sequence). The CDR3 is 15 amino acids. V was cut by 4 bases and J by 5 bases, with 15 bases left in between. CDR3 in amino acids: CASSSRDSGNNEQFF. In nucleotides, the CDR3 is TGTGCCAGCAGTTCCCGGGATAGCGGTAACAATGAGCAGTTCTTC.

The rearrangement links TRBV28 to TRBJ2-5; D is unresolved. Germline lookup yields CDR1 MDHEN and CDR2 SYDVKM. CDR3 length equals 14 residues. Trimming pared 5 bases from V and 11 bases from J, leaving 21 bases between. CDR3 in amino acids: CASSLGYSTHLQYF. The CDR3 DNA is TGTGCCAGCAGTCTTGGGTACAGTACCCATCTGCAGTACTTC. Drawing the rest from reference TRBV28 and TRBJ2-5, the complete variable domain is DVKVTQSSRYLVKRTGEKVFLECVQDMDHENMFWYRQDPGLGLRLIYFSYDVKMKEKGDIPEGYSVSREKKERFSLILESASTNQTSMYLCASSLGYSTHLQYFGPGTRLLVL.

The V call is TRBV19, the J call TRBJ1-5; possibly TRBD1 for D (5 bases). Trimming stripped 1 base from V and 8 bases from J, with 9 bases between. From germline, CDR1 is LNHDA and CDR2 SQIVND (reference sequence). The CDR3 has 13 residues. The CDR3 is CASSIVEGKPQHF. In DNA form, the CDR3 reads TGTGCCAGTAGTATAGTCGAGGGGAAGCCCCAGCATTTT.

The chain couples TRBV28 to TRBJ2-7; D is ambiguous. V was shortened by 2 bases and J by 0 bases, with 11 bases between the two germline ends. Germline lookup yields CDR1 MDHEN and CDR2 SYDVKM. The CDR3 runs to 15 residues. The CDR3 DNA sequence: TGTGCCAGCAGTTTAATGTCGGTTCTCTCCTACGAGCAGTACTTC. This gives the protein CASSLMSVLSYEQYF.

About this clone: This may come from a read error, since a much larger clone is one base off. This CDR3 is also generated by other DNA sequences in the sample. The chain is built from TRBV28 and TRBJ2-7; D is unresolved. Germline CDR1 MDHEN, CDR2 SYDVKM. The CDR3 consists of 11 residues. The CDR3 DNA reads TGTGCCAGTAGTTCCTCCTACGAGCAGTACTTC. Protein product: CASSSSYEQYF.

This clone occurred once. The chain combines TRBV14 with TRBJ2-7, with D perhaps TRBD1 (5 bases). Trimming pared 3 bases from V and 3 bases from J, leaving 12 bases between. The germline CDR1 and CDR2 sequences are SGHDN and FVKESK. The CDR3 sequence is 14 residues long. CDR3 in amino acids: CASSQQGLGYEQYF. CDR3 nucleotides: TGTGCCAGCAGCCAGCAGGGTTTGGGCTACGAGCAGTACTTC.

The V call is TRBV28, the J call TRBJ1-5; possible D gene TRBD1, 5 bases. This CDR3 region has 15 residues. The germline V gene has CDR1 MDHEN and CDR2 SYDVKM. V lost 6 bases, J lost 7 bases, and 19 bases lay in between. The CDR3 sequence is CASSLSLAGNQPQHF. CDR3 nucleotides: TGTGCCAGCAGCCTATCGCTGGCAGGGAACCAGCCCCAGCATTTT.

As concerns this clone: This specimen includes other DNA sequences encoding the same CDR3. The chain recombines TRBV28 with TRBJ1-5, with D maybe TRBD1 (5 bases). Trimming pared 6 bases from V and 0 bases from J, leaving 15 bases between. The CDR3 has 16 amino acids. The V gene's germline CDR1 is MDHEN and CDR2 SYDVKM. CDR3 nucleotides: TGTGCCAGCAGCCAAGGCGGCAGGGATAGCAATCAGCCCCAGCATTTT. Amino acids: CASSQGGRDSNQPQHF.

This clone was seen once. This rearrangement joins TRBV12-3 or TRBV12-4 to TRBJ2-3, with D unclear. V lost 5 bases, J lost 5 bases, and 11 bases lay in between. CDR3 length: 13 residues. CDR3 loop: CASSPLGVDTQYF. In DNA, the CDR3 is TGTGCCAGCAGTCCCCTAGGCGTAGATACGCAGTATTTT.

J is TRBJ1-1 and V is TRBV19; weak D call: TRBD1 (6 bases). Looked up from germline, CDR1 is LNHDA and CDR2 is SQIVND (reference sequence). Trimming pared 6 bases from V and 1 base from J, leaving 18 bases between. This CDR3 is built from 16 residues. The CDR3 region has the DNA TGTGCCAGTAGAACGAAAGGACAGAGACCGAACACTGAAGCTTTCTTT. The encoded protein is CASRTKGQRPNTEAFF.

CDR3 DNA: TGTGCCTGGAGTGTTAGCAATCAGCCCCAGCATTTT. It encodes CAWSVSNQPQHF. The chain couples TRBV30 to TRBJ1-5; D is undetermined. The V gene lost 0 bases and the J gene lost 0 bases, with 0 bases spanning the gap. This CDR3 region has 12 residues. Germline V gene data show CDR1 as GTSNPN and CDR2 as SVGIG (reference sequence).

V usage is TRBV5-1 and J usage is TRBJ1-1; D is perhaps TRBD1 (5 bases). V dropped 4 bases and J dropped 4 bases, with 11 bases sitting between them. The CDR3 length is 13 residues. The V gene's germline CDR1 is SGHRS and CDR2 YFSETQ. This CDR3 reads CASSPLGATEAFF. In nucleotides, the CDR3 is TGCGCCAGCAGCCCGCTCGGGGCCACTGAAGCTTTCTTT.

The genes are TRBV19 and TRBJ1-5, with D hard to call. Trimming left V 0 bases short and J 7 bases short, with 7 bases between. Germline V CDR1 and CDR2: LNHDA, SQIVND (reference sequence). The CDR3 extends over 13 amino acids. In DNA form, the CDR3 reads TGTGCCAGTAGTATAGATAGGGTCCAGCCCCAGCATTTT. This sequence encodes CASSIDRVQPQHF.

Remarks on this clone: One end of the junction is discordant with germline, which a read error may explain. The chain uses TRBV3-1 (or the pseudogene TRBV3-2) and TRBJ2-3; 8 bases line up with TRBD1. Looked up from germline, CDR1 is LGHDT and CDR2 is YNNKEL (reference sequence). This CDR3 contains 12 residues. CDR3 sequence: CASNQGDRFFRF. The CDR3 DNA reads TGTGCCAGCAACCAAGGGGACAGGTTTTTTCGTTTT.

This chain connects TRBV29-1 to TRBJ2-3; TRBD1 matches 9 bases. V lost 6 bases, J lost 14 bases, and 12 bases stayed unmatched. The length of the CDR3 is 12 residues. CDR1 and CDR2 (germline): SQVTM, ANQGSEA. The CDR3 loop reads CSVLRGGQGVYF. The CDR3 bases are TGCAGCGTCCTCAGGGGGGGACAGGGTGTGTATTTT.

The chain has TRBV6-1 and TRBJ1-5; TRBD1 agrees at 10 bases. In germline, CDR1 is MNHNS, CDR2 SASEGT. V shed 3 bases and J 7 bases; nucleotides not matched to a gene: 3. The CDR3 is 14 amino acids. The CDR3 DNA reads as TGTGCCAGCAGTGAGACAGGGGGCGTACAGCCCCAGCATTTT. It encodes CASSETGGVQPQHF.

The CDR3 coding sequence is TGTGCCACCAGCTCTCGGACCGGGCAGGGCGCTTTCTTT. This gives the protein CATSSRTGQGAFF. The V call is TRBV15, the J call TRBJ1-1; D is possibly TRBD1 (5 bases). This CDR3 region has 13 residues. The germline V gene encodes CDR1 LNHNV and CDR2 YYDKDF (reference sequence). Trimming removed 5 bases from V and 11 bases from J, with 18 bases in between.

The V gene is TRBV7-9, the J gene TRBJ2-1; D is uncertain. V shed 1 base and J shed 6 bases, with 7 bases lying between them. The CDR3 sequence is 13 residues long. CDR1 and CDR2 (germline): SEHNR, FQNEAQ (reference sequence). The CDR3 protein is CASSLVGSNEQFF. In DNA, the CDR3 is TGTGCCAGCAGCTTAGTAGGCAGCAATGAGCAGTTCTTC.

By frequency in the sample, this clone is large. This chain joins TRBV5-1 and TRBJ1-1; 8 bases agree with TRBD1. Germline V gives CDR1 SGHRS, CDR2 YFSETQ. V lost 0 bases, J lost 4 bases, and 2 bases stayed unmatched. The CDR3 has 14 amino acids. CDR3 in DNA: TGCGCCAGCAGCTTGGACAGGGGGACCACTGAAGCTTTCTTT. Protein: CASSLDRGTTEAFF.